A selection of T cell receptor beta chains follows, all from one sample in a study of blood T cells in healthy people across ages. From the 5' RACE reads, TCRdb called clonotypes with MiXCR, one entry per CDR3 protein. The table lists about 1.8 million distinct CDR3 sequences, about 50% of them singletons, with less than 2.5% in the top ten. The sequenced sample was blood. All receptors derive from a woman between 40 and 55 years old in good health. Each CDR3 is given with its conserved first and last residue. Fields, in order: clone size, V gene, J gene, D gene, CDR3 protein, CDR3 DNA. The D gene is left open where the match is weak. Only part of the rows carry a size: once, few, many, or a class if the clone is expanded.

clone_size: NA; v_call: TRBV6-4; j_call: TRBJ2-6; d_call: NA; cdr3_aa: CASSDQGFGANVLTF; cdr3_nt: TGTGCCAGCAGTGATCAGGGGTTTGGGGCCAACGTCCTGACTTTC
clone_size: once; v_call: TRBV9; j_call: TRBJ2-1; d_call: NA; cdr3_aa: CASSVDEGMVGNEQFF; cdr3_nt: TGTGCCAGCAGCGTAGACGAGGGGATGGTGGGCAATGAGCAGTTCTTC
clone_size: few; v_call: TRBV6-6; j_call: TRBJ2-5; d_call: TRBD1; cdr3_aa: CASSYPGTGVAGETQYF; cdr3_nt: TGTGCCAGCAGTTACCCCGGGACAGGGGTGGCAGGAGAGACCCAGTACTTC
clone_size: few; v_call: TRBV20-1; j_call: TRBJ2-3; d_call: NA; cdr3_aa: CSAVGTDTQYF; cdr3_nt: TGCAGTGCTGTAGGCACAGATACGCAGTATTTT
clone_size: few; v_call: TRBV25-1; j_call: TRBJ2-1; d_call: NA; cdr3_aa: CASSRQNYNEQFF; cdr3_nt: TGTGCCAGCAGTAGACAGAACTACAATGAGCAGTTCTTC
clone_size: few; v_call: TRBV7-9; j_call: TRBJ2-7; d_call: NA; cdr3_aa: CASSPPGYYEQYF; cdr3_nt: TGTGCCAGCAGCCCCCCCGGTTACTACGAGCAGTACTTC
clone_size: NA; v_call: TRBV6-5; j_call: TRBJ2-1; d_call: NA; cdr3_aa: CASSRLLLQETQFF; cdr3_nt: TGTGCCAGCAGTAGGCTGCTCCTACAAGAGACCCAGTTCTTC
clone_size: NA; v_call: TRBV6-1; j_call: TRBJ2-1; d_call: NA; cdr3_aa: CASRTGKTTYNEQFF; cdr3_nt: TGTGCCAGCAGAACGGGAAAGACGACCTACAATGAGCAGTTCTTC
clone_size: NA; v_call: TRBV7-2; j_call: TRBJ1-5; d_call: NA; cdr3_aa: CASSERTAGNQPQHF; cdr3_nt: TGTGCCAGCAGCGAACGGACAGCGGGCAATCAGCCCCAGCATTTT
clone_size: NA; v_call: TRBV4-3; j_call: TRBJ1-5; d_call: NA; cdr3_aa: CASSQDPGDSNQPQHF; cdr3_nt: TGCGCCAGCAGCCAAGACCCAGGGGATAGCAATCAGCCCCAGCATTTT
clone_size: NA; v_call: TRBV12-3/TRBV12-4; j_call: TRBJ2-3; d_call: NA; cdr3_aa: CASSRGPRDTQYF; cdr3_nt: TGTGCCAGCAGTAGGGGACCCAGAGATACGCAGTATTTT
clone_size: NA; v_call: TRBV3-1; j_call: TRBJ2-3; d_call: TRBD2; cdr3_aa: CASSPRERGGLDTQYF; cdr3_nt: TGTGCCAGCAGCCCCCGGGAGCGGGGGGGCTTAGATACGCAGTATTTT
clone_size: NA; v_call: TRBV3-1; j_call: TRBJ1-5; d_call: NA; cdr3_aa: CASSQETSQPQHF; cdr3_nt: TGTGCCAGCAGCCAGGAAACGAGTCAGCCCCAGCATTTT
clone_size: NA; v_call: TRBV5-5; j_call: TRBJ2-1; d_call: TRBD2; cdr3_aa: CASSHGGGSYNEQFF; cdr3_nt: TGTGCCAGCAGCCATGGGGGGGGCTCCTACAATGAGCAGTTCTTC
clone_size: NA; v_call: TRBV28; j_call: TRBJ1-2; d_call: TRBD1; cdr3_aa: CASSSGGYNYGYTF; cdr3_nt: TGTGCCAGCAGTTCAGGGGGCTATAACTATGGCTACACCTTC
clone_size: NA; v_call: TRBV9; j_call: TRBJ2-7; d_call: TRBD2; cdr3_aa: CASSVASGAGGSYEQYF; cdr3_nt: TGTGCCAGCAGCGTAGCCTCAGGAGCGGGGGGCTCCTACGAGCAGTACTTC
clone_size: NA; v_call: TRBV20-1; j_call: TRBJ2-5; d_call: TRBD2; cdr3_aa: CSAGQTSGGPQETQYF; cdr3_nt: TGCAGTGCAGGACAGACTAGCGGGGGACCCCAAGAGACCCAGTACTTC
clone_size: few; v_call: TRBV24-1; j_call: TRBJ2-1; d_call: TRBD1; cdr3_aa: CATSDARTGGGYNEQFF; cdr3_nt: TGTGCCACCAGTGATGCCCGGACAGGGGGCGGGTACAATGAGCAGTTCTTC
clone_size: NA; v_call: TRBV2; j_call: TRBJ2-1; d_call: TRBD2; cdr3_aa: CASSERLAGGVHEQFF; cdr3_nt: TGTGCCAGCAGTGAAAGACTAGCGGGGGGGGTCCATGAGCAGTTCTTC
clone_size: NA; v_call: TRBV20-1; j_call: TRBJ2-5; d_call: TRBD2; cdr3_aa: CSAAGTSVTQETQYF; cdr3_nt: TGCAGTGCCGCCGGGACTAGCGTCACTCAAGAGACCCAGTACTTC
clone_size: once; v_call: TRBV20-1; j_call: TRBJ2-5; d_call: NA; cdr3_aa: CSARDLSAASYNEQYF; cdr3_nt: TGCAGTGCTAGAGATTTATCGGCAGCTTCCTACAATGAGCAGTACTTC
clone_size: NA; v_call: TRBV18; j_call: TRBJ2-5; d_call: NA; cdr3_aa: CASSPPGSWRKETQYF; cdr3_nt: TGTGCCAGCTCACCTCCGGGATCTTGGAGAAAAGAGACCCAGTACTTC
clone_size: NA; v_call: TRBV12-3/TRBV12-4; j_call: TRBJ2-1; d_call: TRBD1; cdr3_aa: CASSWRDRGLNEQFF; cdr3_nt: TGTGCCAGCAGTTGGAGGGACAGGGGGCTTAATGAGCAGTTCTTC
clone_size: NA; v_call: TRBV6-2/TRBV6-3; j_call: TRBJ2-1; d_call: NA; cdr3_aa: CASSQLGVSNNEQFF; cdr3_nt: TGTGCCAGCAGTCAGCTAGGCGTTAGCAACAATGAGCAGTTCTTC
clone_size: NA; v_call: TRBV13; j_call: TRBJ2-7; d_call: TRBD2; cdr3_aa: CASSSSGGLSYEQYF; cdr3_nt: TGTGCCAGCAGTTCTAGCGGGGGGCTCTCCTACGAGCAGTACTTC
clone_size: many; v_call: TRBV7-9; j_call: TRBJ2-6; d_call: NA; cdr3_aa: CASSDPVDMRISGANVLTF; cdr3_nt: TGTGCCAGCAGTGACCCCGTGGACATGAGAATTTCTGGGGCCAACGTCCTGACTTTC
clone_size: NA; v_call: TRBV4-3; j_call: TRBJ1-5; d_call: NA; cdr3_aa: CASSEAQGRNQPQHF; cdr3_nt: TGCGCCAGCAGCGAAGCACAGGGCCGCAATCAGCCCCAGCATTTT
clone_size: NA; v_call: TRBV5-6; j_call: TRBJ2-3; d_call: NA; cdr3_aa: CASSFLRDTDTQYF; cdr3_nt: TGTGCCAGCAGCTTCCTCAGGGACACAGATACGCAGTATTTT
clone_size: few; v_call: TRBV3-1; j_call: TRBJ2-4; d_call: TRBD1; cdr3_aa: CASSQFRTGLAKNIQYF; cdr3_nt: TGTGCCAGCAGCCAATTCAGGACAGGTCTAGCCAAAAACATTCAGTACTTC
clone_size: NA; v_call: TRBV12-3/TRBV12-4; j_call: TRBJ1-6; d_call: TRBD1; cdr3_aa: CASSRRDRGSPLHF; cdr3_nt: TGTGCCAGCAGTCGACGGGACAGGGGTTCACCCCTCCACTTT
clone_size: NA; v_call: TRBV5-6; j_call: TRBJ1-2; d_call: NA; cdr3_aa: CASSSEVVGYTF; cdr3_nt: TGTGCCAGCAGCTCGGAGGTAGTTGGCTACACCTTC
clone_size: NA; v_call: TRBV28; j_call: TRBJ2-7; d_call: NA; cdr3_aa: CASSLLQGLISYEQYF; cdr3_nt: TGTGCCAGCAGTTTATTGCAGGGTTTAATATCCTACGAGCAGTACTTC
clone_size: NA; v_call: TRBV7-2; j_call: TRBJ2-7; d_call: NA; cdr3_aa: CASSRRSGSYEQYF; cdr3_nt: TGTGCCAGCAGCCGGCGTAGCGGTTCCTACGAGCAGTACTTC
clone_size: NA; v_call: TRBV20-1; j_call: TRBJ2-7; d_call: NA; cdr3_aa: CSARDRYSYEQYF; cdr3_nt: TGCAGTGCTAGAGATCGGTATAGTTACGAGCAGTACTTC
clone_size: few; v_call: TRBV6-5; j_call: TRBJ2-3; d_call: NA; cdr3_aa: CASSYSNPWGKDTQYF; cdr3_nt: TGTGCCAGCAGTTACTCAAATCCTTGGGGGAAGGATACGCAGTATTTT
clone_size: NA; v_call: TRBV9; j_call: TRBJ2-1; d_call: NA; cdr3_aa: CASSVATWGGNEQFF; cdr3_nt: TGTGCCAGCAGCGTAGCAACCTGGGGAGGAAATGAGCAGTTCTTC
clone_size: NA; v_call: TRBV25-1; j_call: TRBJ2-4; d_call: NA; cdr3_aa: CASSEYGKGRYIQYF; cdr3_nt: TGTGCCAGCAGTGAATATGGGAAGGGAAGATACATTCAGTACTTC